These 16 T cell receptor beta chains came from one sample sequenced in a study of T cells in Graves' hyperthyroidism and ophthalmopathy. From RNA transcripts, TCR beta CDR3 regions were amplified. Researchers ran a first-round RT-PCR on the TCR CDR3 using the HTBI primer set. TCRdb used MiXCR to reprocess the multiplex PCR reads, holding one entry per CDR3 protein. Among hundreds of thousands of distinct CDR3 sequences listed, 15% to 20% were seen once. Source material: blood. The receptors shown here come from a woman aged 25 to 39 with Graves' hyperthyroidism.

Many counts were recorded for this clonotype. The gene calls are TRBV12-3 or TRBV12-4 and TRBJ2-5; 9 bases line up with TRBD2. After removal of 6 bases from V and 5 bases from J, the junction contained 10 bases not matched to a gene. The CDR3 covers 15 residues. DNA of the CDR3: TGTGCCAGCAGAACTAGCGGGCCCTCTTTGGAGACCCAGTACTTC. It specifies CASRTSGPSLETQYF.

As for this clonotype: A much larger clone sits a single nucleotide away, making a read error possible. This sequence joins TRBV7-3 and TRBJ2-7; TRBD1 aligns across 8 bases. The CDR3 is 15 residues long. The germline V gene encodes CDR1 SGHTA and CDR2 FQGTGA. CDR3 sequence reads: CASSLMQGATYGQYF. The DNA for the CDR3 is TGTGCCAGCAGCTTAATGCAGGGGGCGACCTACGGGCAGTACTTC.

This clonotype was found many times. The rearrangement links TRBV12-3 or TRBV12-4 to TRBJ1-5; 7 bases agree with TRBD1. V was pared by 2 bases and J by 2 bases, with 6 bases of the junction left unmatched. The CDR3 runs 16 residues. The DNA of the CDR3 is TGTGCCAGCAGTTTATATGAGGGGGCTCGCAATCAGCCCCAGCATTTT. The encoded protein is CASSLYEGARNQPQHF.

The V and J genes are TRBV7-2 and TRBJ2-1, with D possibly matching TRBD2 (5 bases). CDR3 size: 13 residues. CDR1 and CDR2 from the germline V gene are SGHTA and FQGNSA. The ends were cut back, 5 bases at V and 7 bases at J, with 12 bases in the middle. The CDR3 nucleotides read TGTGCCAGCAGCCCCGGACTCTCGAATGAGCAGTTCTTC. Its protein is CASSPGLSNEQFF.

This clonotype has a count of ten or more. The V gene is TRBV2, the J gene TRBJ2-5; 7 nucleotides match TRBD2. Germline values: CDR1 SNHLY, CDR2 FYNNEI. CDR3 size: 14 residues. Trimming cost V 3 bases and J 3 bases; bases outside gene matches: 4. Written as DNA, the CDR3 is TGTGCCAGCAGTGAGGGCCTAGCGGAAGAGACCCAGTACTTC. Its translation: CASSEGLAEETQYF.

This clonotype was detected many times. This rearrangement joins TRBV12-3 or TRBV12-4 to TRBJ1-1; D is perhaps TRBD1 (6 bases). Deletions cut 6 bases from V and 5 bases from J, with 13 bases between. The CDR3 contains 13 residues. The CDR3 DNA is TGTGCCAGCAGCCGAAGGGGGGTAACTGAAGCTTTCTTT. Protein: CASSRRGVTEAFF.

J is TRBJ2-1 and V is TRBV5-6; a weak D match, TRBD2 (6 bases). Trimming shortened V by 2 bases and J by 6 bases, and 12 bases separated the two germline ends. The CDR3 covers 14 residues. Germline lookup yields CDR1 SGHDT and CDR2 YYEEEE. The CDR3 here is CASSLWGLANEQFF. CDR3 sequence (DNA): TGTGCCAGCAGCTTATGGGGACTGGCCAATGAGCAGTTCTTC.

This clonotype was seen a few times. The CDR3, as DNA: TGTGCCAGCAGCCCCCTAGAGAGCGGGGGTACCGGGGAGCTGTTTTTT. Amino acids: CASSPLESGGTGELFF. This chain links TRBV9 with TRBJ2-2; TRBD2 aligns across 8 bases. Germline values: CDR1 SGDLS, CDR2 YYNGEE. The CDR3 has 16 amino acids. J lost 5 bases, V lost 4 bases, and 10 bases had no gene match.

The CDR3 nucleotides are TGTGCCAGCAGCTTAGCCCTGGGCTACACCTTC. It codes for CASSLALGYTF. The V call is TRBV7-2, the J call TRBJ1-2; D ambiguous. The V and J ends lost 0 bases and 8 bases respectively, with 4 bases between them. The CDR3 covers 11 residues. CDR1 SGHTA and CDR2 FQGNSA come from the germline V gene.

This clonotype was seen many times. The V and J genes are TRBV28 and TRBJ2-7; perhaps TRBD2 as D (5 bases). This CDR3 is 15 amino acids long. Germline V CDR1 and CDR2: MDHEN, SYDVKM. V lost 5 bases and J 5 bases, leaving 19 bases between the germline ends. The CDR3 sequence: CASSVLTRVANEQYF. In nucleotides, the CDR3 is TGTGCCAGCAGTGTACTCACTAGGGTGGCGAACGAGCAGTACTTC.

The gene calls are TRBV6-1 and TRBJ2-7; D gene unclear. Trimming took 4 bases from V and 3 from J, leaving 13 bases between them. The CDR3 loop spans 14 amino acids. Germline lookup yields CDR1 MNHNS and CDR2 SASEGT. As DNA, the CDR3 is TGTGCCAGCAGTGGTGACGGTTTTATCTACGAGCAGTACTTC. This codes for CASSGDGFIYEQYF.

To note about this clonotype: Its ends do not fully match the called genes, so a read error is possible. The chain couples TRBV20-1 to TRBJ2-3; D is undetermined. The germline V gene has CDR1 DFQATT and CDR2 SNEGSKA (reference sequence). CDR3 length: 13 residues. The CDR3 region has the DNA TGCAGTGCAAGAGGCCCGATCGGTGGTACGCAGTATTTT. Protein product: CSARGPIGGTQYF.

The V call is TRBV5-6, the J call TRBJ2-7; TRBD1 matches 7 bases. With V trimmed by 0 bases and J by 5 bases, 2 bases remained unmatched. Looked up from germline, CDR1 is SGHDT and CDR2 is YYEEEE. This CDR3 contains 13 residues. CDR3 nucleotide sequence: TGTGCCAGCAGCTTGGGGGGACAGCACGAGCAGTACTTC. Its translation is CASSLGGQHEQYF.

The V gene is TRBV27, the J gene TRBJ2-2; 14 nucleotides line up with TRBD2. Germline V lookup: CDR1 MNHEY, CDR2 SMNVEV (reference sequence). The V and J ends lost 5 bases and 2 bases, in that order; junction bases with no gene match: 7. The CDR3 has 18 residues. CDR3 nucleotides: TGTGCCAGCAGTGGTCCGGGACTAGCGGGAGCCAACACCGGGGAGCTGTTTTTT. It yields the protein CASSGPGLAGANTGELFF.

The chain carries TRBV7-9 and TRBJ2-3; no clear D. CDR1 and CDR2 from the germline V gene are SEHNR and FQNEAQ (reference sequence). With 1 base removed from V and 2 bases from J, the gap between germline ends came to 10 bases. The CDR3 runs to 15 residues. CDR3 in DNA: TGTGCCAGCAGCTTAGGATACGGTGTCACAGATACGCAGTATTTT. It is translated as CASSLGYGVTDTQYF. Variable domain in full (rest from reference TRBV7-9 and TRBJ2-3): DTGVSQNPRHKITKRGQNVTFRCDPISEHNRLYWYRQTLGQGPEFLTYFQNEAQLEKSRLLSDRFSAERPKGSFSTLEIQRTEQGDSAMYLCASSLGYGVTDTQYFGPGTRLTVL.

This clonotype was seen repeatedly, ten times or more. This chain joins TRBV20-1 and TRBJ1-3; 8 positions agree with TRBD1. V dropped 5 bases and J dropped 3; count of bases not matched to a gene: 9. Germline V gene lookup returns CDR1 DFQATT and CDR2 SNEGSKA (reference sequence). CDR3 length: 15 residues. The CDR3 protein is CSAPGFDRGGNTIYF. The CDR3, as DNA: TGCAGTGCTCCCGGTTTTGACAGGGGTGGAAACACCATATATTTT.